This TCR beta chain came from a study of shared clonotypes between healthy human individuals (dated by TCRdb to 2020 to 2021). Background for the entire study: A few men and two women, aged 18 to 49 years, made up the cohort. For each donor, three plates each were used for CD4 naive and CD4 memory, two plates were used for CD8 naive, and one plate was used for CD8 memory. Blood TCR repertoires of about five healthy adults were deeply sequenced to estimate repertoire size and the extent of clonotype sharing between individuals. Different laboratories and diverse techniques were used to prepare libraries and sequence TCR repertoires, to increase sequencing depth and limit assay-specific biases. Between about 0.94 and 8.9 billion PBMCs per donor were obtained by leukapheresis.

The germline V gene gives CDR1 as MDHEN and CDR2 as SYDVKM. Trimming accounts for 4 bases at V and 8 bases at J, while the number of junction bases matched to no gene is 12. The CDR3 covers 16 residues, taking in both the cysteine and the phenylalanine. The CDR3 DNA has 48 bases and is translated from base 1. Using the deep immunoSEQ assay, multiplex PCR amplified TCR CDR3 regions from genomic DNA. Extracted genomic DNA from each cell subset was distributed evenly across all wells of several immunoSEQ 96-well plates, and each plate was treated as a replicate. For sorted subsets, each replicate PCR was loaded with 200 ng genomic DNA, equivalent to roughly 30,000 T cell genomes. Purified libraries were quantified with a Qubit 3.0 fluorometer, sized on a Bioanalyzer 2100, and re-quantified with the KAPA Library Quantification kit. Each immunoSEQ 96-well plate was sequenced on its own single-read 150-cycle Illumina NextSeq 550 flow cell. Per the original workflow: Because the immunoSEQ output included only junctional sequences and no quality scores, the filtering could not be the same as the filtering used for full-length reads. Sequences were annotated with PyIR, a Python wrapper for IgBLAST v1.9, and V/J genes and CDR3 were assigned using IMGT germline references. Reads with weak V/J assignments (E-value above 1e-6), missing CDR3, stop codons, out-of-frame junctions, or ambiguous translated residues were removed. V3J clonotypes were defined as sequences sharing an identical inferred V gene, J gene, and CDR3 amino acid sequence. Percentage overlap between repertoires was calculated by dividing the number of shared unique clonotypes by the size of the smaller repertoire. Repertoire richness was assessed with RTK rarefaction, the Chao1 estimator, and Recon v2.1 estimates of unobserved clonotypes. Generation probabilities were computed with OLGA for all TCRbeta clonotypes obtained by the gDNA method from several donors. TCRdb took this table from immuneACCESS and kept in-frame rearrangements with V and J called. Such tables lack part of the clones; where checked against another copy, unresolved V genes explain under half of the gap, and the rest is unexplained. Clone size and V and J calls were adopted from that table, with D and trimming inferred from the DNA. The table for this sample lists more than 2 million clones; under 97% of them were counted only once. The ten largest account for less than 0.15% of the sample.

The donors were healthy, HIV-negative adults with no recently reported acute infections or vaccinations. Every donor was a Caucasian adult living in Nashville, Tennessee, USA. CD4+ T cells were enriched by magnetic negative selection; naive cells were then positively selected on CD45RA, and the negative fraction formed the memory subset. Blood was obtained by leukapheresis, after which PBMCs were separated by Ficoll-Histopaque density gradient centrifugation and cryopreserved in liquid nitrogen vapor phase. Analytical flow cytometry was used to check the purity and quantity of each magnetically sorted T cell population. From each sorted fraction, genomic DNA was isolated and quantified by UV absorbance on a Nanodrop 2000c. Summary of the overall study and its limitations: The small number of donors limited the genetic and exposure-history diversity represented. Rarefaction of sorted-subset datasets indicated incomplete sequencing despite the large sequencing depth. About 4.5% of naive CD4, 3.5% of naive CD8, 2.3% of memory CD4, and over 0.35% of memory CD8 clonotypes were shared across several donors. Compared with non-shared clonotypes, clonotypes shared by all four sorted-subset donors had higher generation probabilities. Larger estimated clonotype richness was generally found for naive subsets than for memory subsets. Only blood was sampled, and tissue TCR repertoires likely differ from those in blood. Pairwise subsampling led to the expectation that sequencing depth would affect the degree of clonotype sharing among donors.

Of note for this clone: The specificity of this receptor is unknown. The input lacks base qualities; no much larger clone sits a single base away.

The clonotype originates from a man aged 18-30 years in good health. Sequenced: naive CD4+ T cells sorted from blood. What the cell subset or site label conveys for this sample: CD45RA+ positively selected. The rearrangement combines TRBV28 with TRBJ2-1; TRBD2 matches 9 bases in the middle. The CDR3: CASSSPARGGYDEQFF. The nucleotide sequence reads as follows: TGTGCCAGCAGTTCACCGGCGCGGGGGGGGTACGATGAGCAGTTCTTC. The full variable domain, with segments outside the CDR3 supplied by the reference TRBV28 and TRBJ2-1 proteins, appears as DVKVTQSSRYLVKRTGEKVFLECVQDMDHENMFWYRQDPGLGLRLIYFSYDVKMKEKGDIPEGYSVSREKKERFSLILESASTNQTSMYLCASSSPARGGYDEQFFGPGTRLTVL.